This T cell receptor (beta chain) was identified during a study of blood T cell repertoires in COVID-19. Study as a whole: The origin of the acute and convalescent COVID-19 samples was the United States, Italy and Spain. From T cells, B-cell-depleted T cells, or PBMCs came the material, which was cDNA or gDNA.

The CDR3 is 16 amino acids. Trimming left V 5 bases short and J 0 bases short, with 14 bases between. CDR1 and CDR2 from the germline V gene are PRHDT and FYEKMQ (reference sequence). The sample holds one count of this clone. Authors' processing steps: Reference gene primers were amplified, and this amplification served to estimate nucleated cell counts. Using immunoSEQ multiplex PCR, the repertoire was profiled, and TCRdb retains in-frame clones only, with some absent. That table supplies the V and J calls and clone size; D and trimming were determined from the DNA. The data contain about 200,000 clones, approximately 85% of them singletons.

Sequenced: peripheral blood. This chain joins TRBV13 and TRBJ2-1; TRBD2 might be the D (5 bases). The clonotype was recovered from a man in his sixties with acute or convalescent COVID-19. CDR3 residues: CASSTERKSSYNEQFF. CDR3 bases: TGTGCCAGCAGCACTGAGCGGAAGAGCTCCTACAATGAGCAGTTCTTC.